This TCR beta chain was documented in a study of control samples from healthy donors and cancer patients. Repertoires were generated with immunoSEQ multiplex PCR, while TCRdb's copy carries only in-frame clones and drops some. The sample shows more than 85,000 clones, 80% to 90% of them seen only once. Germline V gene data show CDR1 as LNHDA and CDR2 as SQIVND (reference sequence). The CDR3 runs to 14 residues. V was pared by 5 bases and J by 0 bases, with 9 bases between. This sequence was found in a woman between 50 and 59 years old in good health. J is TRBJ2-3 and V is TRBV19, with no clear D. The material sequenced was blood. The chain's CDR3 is CASSLGTSTDTQYF. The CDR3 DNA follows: TGTGCCAGTAGTTTGGGAACTAGCACAGATACGCAGTATTTT.